One and the same sample provided the 15 T cell receptor beta chains below, sequenced in a study of chemoradiotherapy in HPV16-positive cancers. TCRdb's table, derived via immunoSEQ multiplex PCR, lists solely in-frame clones and lacks some. The sample shows roughly 70,000 clones, more than 70% of them seen only once. Sequencing used blood, obtained from a patient who underwent chemoradiotherapy. The receptors shown here come from a human donor with HPV-associated anogenital cancer.

The table lists this clone with a few counts. This rearrangement joins TRBV6-5 to TRBJ2-1, with 7 nucleotides matching TRBD2. The CDR3 contains 15 residues. V lost 5 bases and J lost 7; bases outside the gene matches: 11. CDR1 and CDR2 from the germline V gene are MNHEY and SVGAGI. The CDR3 nucleotides are TGTGCCAGCAGTACCTCGGGGACTATATGGAATGAGCAGTTCTTC. Translation: CASSTSGTIWNEQFF.

V and J are TRBV30 and TRBJ2-3, with a tentative D call TRBD1 (6 bases). Germline V gene lookup returns CDR1 GTSNPN and CDR2 SVGIG (reference sequence). Trimming removed 1 base from V and 8 bases from J, with 10 bases in between. The CDR3 sequence is 12 residues long. The CDR3 coding sequence is TGTGCCTGGAGTGCTGAGGGGGTTACGCAGTATTTT. It encodes CAWSAEGVTQYF.

As for this clone: In the same sample, other DNA sequences code for this CDR3. The rearrangement links TRBV18 to TRBJ1-5; no reliable D call. Trimming took off 3 bases at V and 2 bases at J, with 5 bases between the two ends. Germline V gene lookup returns CDR1 KGHSH and CDR2 LQKENI. The CDR3 extends over 13 amino acids. This chain's CDR3 is CASSPGGNQPQHF. The CDR3 DNA sequence: TGTGCCAGCTCACCGGGCGGCAATCAGCCCCAGCATTTT.

This chain connects TRBV7-9 to TRBJ2-2; D is ambiguous. V was pared by 2 bases and J by 0 bases, with 7 bases between. Germline V CDR1 and CDR2: SEHNR, FQNEAQ (reference sequence). The CDR3 runs 15 residues. The CDR3 coding sequence is TGTGCCAGCAGCTTACTTCGTTCGAACACCGGGGAGCTGTTTTTT. It specifies CASSLLRSNTGELFF.

The CDR3 region has the DNA TGTGCCAGCAGCGGTTGGGGACTAGCGGGAGGTGAGCAGTTCTTC. As protein: CASSGWGLAGGEQFF. J is TRBJ2-1 and V is TRBV28; TRBD2 matches 15 bases. The V and J ends lost 6 bases and 9 bases, in that order; junction bases with no gene match: 6. Germline CDR1 reads MDHEN; CDR2 reads SYDVKM. This CDR3 has 15 amino acids.

The chain links TRBV21-1 to TRBJ1-2. TRBV21-1 is classified as a pseudogene. This CDR3 has 14 amino acids. CDR3 nucleotide sequence: TGTGCCAGCAGCCGCCAGGGGGAGGGCTATGGCTACACCTTC. Encoded protein: CASSRQGEGYGYTF.

This clone was picked up one time. This chain links TRBV7-9 with TRBJ2-3; D is unclear. Germline CDR1 is SEHNR and CDR2 is FQNEAQ (reference sequence). V dropped 2 bases and J dropped 1 base, with 19 bases sitting between them. The CDR3 is made up of 18 amino acids. CDR3 residues: CASSLSSSVPWGTDTQYF. The CDR3 nucleotides read TGTGCCAGCAGCTTAAGTTCTTCCGTTCCCTGGGGCACAGATACGCAGTATTTT.

This clone occurred once. The genes are TRBV6-6 and TRBJ2-6; D remains unclear. The CDR3 is 13 amino acids. Trimming cost V 5 bases and J 4 bases, with 6 bases left between them. In germline, CDR1 is MNHNY, CDR2 SVGAGI (reference sequence). CDR3 coding DNA: TGTGCCAGCAGTGCGCGGGGGGCCAACGTCCTGACTTTC. It codes for CASSARGANVLTF.

The chain couples TRBV9 to TRBJ1-1, with TRBD1 identical over 7 bases. This CDR3 has 15 amino acids. CDR1 and CDR2 (germline): SGDLS, YYNGEE. J gave up 0 bases and V 3 bases, and 5 bases lay outside the gene matches. CDR3 residues: CASSARTGLNTEAFF. In DNA, the CDR3 is TGTGCCAGCAGCGCCAGGACAGGATTGAACACTGAAGCTTTCTTT.

The chain carries TRBV7-2 and TRBJ1-6; D is perhaps TRBD1 (5 bases). Trimming took 6 bases from V and 7 from J, leaving 19 bases between them. The CDR3 loop spans 16 amino acids. Germline assignment: CDR1 SGHTA and CDR2 FQGNSA. The DNA of the CDR3 is TGTGCCAGCAGATCGACCGGGACGGCCCTGAATTCACCCCTCCACTTT. Amino acids: CASRSTGTALNSPLHF.

The chain employs TRBV7-9 and TRBJ2-2; D perhaps matches TRBD2 (5 bases). The CDR3 covers 13 residues. Trimming stripped 8 bases from V and 2 bases from J, with 9 bases between. Germline CDR1 is SEHNR and CDR2 is FQNEAQ (reference sequence). CDR3 bases: TGTGCCAGCCAGAGGGAAAACACCGGGGAGCTGTTTTTT. This gives the protein CASQRENTGELFF.

The chain is built from TRBV6-1 and TRBJ2-7; 8 nucleotides align to TRBD1. V lost 3 bases to trimming and J lost 9 bases; unmatched junction nucleotides: 10. The CDR3 runs 14 residues. Germline lookup yields CDR1 MNHNS and CDR2 SASEGT. The chain's CDR3 is CASSELDRATGQYF. The CDR3 DNA reads as TGTGCCAGCAGTGAGTTGGACAGGGCCACGGGGCAGTACTTC.

The gene calls are TRBV5-1 and TRBJ2-2; 11 bases are shared with TRBD2. From germline, CDR1 is SGHRS and CDR2 YFSETQ. After removal of 3 bases from V and 4 bases from J, the junction contained 5 bases not matched to a gene. The length of the CDR3 is 16 residues. CDR3 sequence (DNA): TGCGCCAGCAGCTCGTCGACTAGCGGGGTCACCGGGGAGCTGTTTTTT. Protein product: CASSSSTSGVTGELFF.

This chain uses TRBV5-1 with TRBJ2-7; 9 bases line up with TRBD2. Per germline, CDR1 SGHRS and CDR2 YFSETQ. The CDR3 sequence is 16 residues long. V gave up 4 bases and J gave up 7 bases; unmatched junction bases: 15. The CDR3 DNA reads TGCGCCAGCAGCCGAGTCACTAGCGGGCGCATGGGGGAGCAGTACTTC. Translated, it gives CASSRVTSGRMGEQYF.

This clone was picked up a small number of times. The rearrangement joins TRBV5-1 to TRBJ2-1; 11 nucleotides line up with TRBD1. CDR1 is SGHRS and CDR2 is YFSETQ in the germline V gene. This CDR3 spans 14 amino acids. V dropped 4 bases and J dropped 10; count of bases not matched to a gene: 7. The CDR3 reads CASSLDRGPSEQFF. CDR3 DNA sequence: TGCGCCAGCAGCCTGGACAGGGGGCCGTCCGAGCAGTTCTTC. The whole variable domain, filled in from reference TRBV5-1 and TRBJ2-1, reads KAGVTQTPRYLIKTRGQQVTLSCSPISGHRSVSWYQQTPGQGLQFLFEYFSETQRNKGNFPGRFSGRQFSNSRSEMNVSTLELGDSALYLCASSLDRGPSEQFFGPGTRLTVL.